The 21 T cell receptor beta chains in this list originate from one sample, sequenced in a study of shared T cell receptors in the human thymus. The data were produced by immunoSEQ multiplex PCR, yet TCRdb's version contains in-frame clones alone and is incomplete. The data hold 500,000 to 850,000 clones, with about 87% observed a single time. The data also belong to a second study, concerning human thymus T cells.

The sample taken for sequencing was thymocytes. These receptors were collected from a boy younger than two with a congenital heart defect.

The chain carries TRBV6-6 and TRBJ1-2, with 7 bases identical to TRBD1. V dropped 7 bases and J dropped 7; count of bases not matched to a gene: 18. The CDR3 is 16 residues long. Germline V lookup: CDR1 MNHNY, CDR2 SVGAGI (reference sequence). CDR3 in amino acids: CASTPSRDSRIGGYTF. DNA of the CDR3: TGTGCCAGCACACCTAGCCGGGACAGCCGTATTGGTGGCTACACCTTC.

The CDR3 coding sequence is TGTGCCAGCAGTTACCAGGGGAGGGGGTCAGATACGCAGTATTTT. Translating it yields CASSYQGRGSDTQYF. The chain recombines TRBV6-5 with TRBJ2-3, with D tentatively TRBD2 (7 bases). This CDR3 comprises 15 residues. CDR1 and CDR2 (germline): MNHEY, SVGAGI. V lost 2 bases and J lost 4, with 13 bases in between.

The chain carries TRBV6-5 and TRBJ2-5; maybe TRBD2 (5 bases). V lost 4 bases and J 1 base, leaving 16 bases between the germline ends. This CDR3 region has 16 residues. The germline V gene encodes CDR1 MNHEY and CDR2 SVGAGI. CDR3 sequence reads: CASSSPPSGTQETQYF. The DNA of the CDR3 is TGTGCCAGCAGTTCCCCCCCCAGCGGTACCCAAGAGACCCAGTACTTC.

The gene calls are TRBV7-6 and TRBJ2-7; 7 nucleotides align to TRBD1. This CDR3 region has 16 residues. Germline trimming cut 3 bases from V and 3 bases from J; bases unmatched to any gene: 11. From germline, CDR1 is SGHVS and CDR2 FNYEAQ. CDR3 nucleotides: TGTGCCAGCAGCTTTCTTTTTCGGGACAGAAACTACGAGCAGTACTTC. Translation: CASSFLFRDRNYEQYF.

The chain couples TRBV5-1 to TRBJ2-6, with D maybe TRBD2 (5 bases). Germline V gives CDR1 SGHRS, CDR2 YFSETQ. The CDR3 loop spans 17 amino acids. The V end was cut by 1 base, the J end by 3 bases, with 14 bases between. This chain's CDR3 is CASSLFYDGSGANVLTF. CDR3 in DNA: TGCGCCAGCAGCTTGTTTTATGATGGGAGTGGGGCCAACGTCCTGACTTTC.

The rearrangement joins TRBV6-5 to TRBJ2-7; the match to TRBD1 covers 7 bases. The CDR3 loop spans 15 amino acids. Germline CDR1 MNHEY, CDR2 SVGAGI. The ends lost 5 bases at V and 3 bases at J; junction bases unmatched: 10. The CDR3 nucleotides read TGTGCCAGCAGTCCTAAAACAGGGGTCCGCTACGAGCAGTACTTC. Translation: CASSPKTGVRYEQYF.

This clone was detected once. Here the CDR3 DNA reads TGTGCCAGCAGGGAACTAGCCCACTCCTACGAGCAGTACTTC. This sequence encodes CASRELAHSYEQYF. The rearrangement joins TRBV27 to TRBJ2-7, with a weak D call TRBD2 (6 bases). The CDR3 runs 14 residues. CDR1 is MNHEY and CDR2 is SMNVEV in the germline V gene (reference sequence). Trimming removed 6 bases at V and 0 bases at J, with 12 bases between.

This chain joins TRBV10-1 and TRBJ1-3; D gene uncertain. Between the trimmed V and J ends, which lost 8 bases and 2 bases, there was a span of 13 bases. The germline V gene encodes CDR1 WNHNN and CDR2 SYGVQD (reference sequence). The CDR3 is 14 amino acids. CDR3 protein: CASGRTVPGNTIYF. CDR3 in DNA: TGCGCCAGCGGTCGCACAGTTCCTGGAAACACCATATATTTT.

The chain uses TRBV4-3 and TRBJ2-5, with TRBD2 matching over 15 bases. Trimming cost V 5 bases and J 2 bases; bases outside gene matches: 12. The CDR3 is made up of 19 amino acids. CDR1 and CDR2 from the germline V gene are LGHNA and YSLEER. The CDR3 loop is CASSVKGLAGGPRQETQYF. The DNA for the CDR3 is TGCGCCAGCAGCGTGAAGGGACTAGCGGGAGGCCCGAGGCAAGAGACCCAGTACTTC.

The chain employs TRBV7-2 and TRBJ2-2; unclear D gene. V was clipped by 1 base and J by 6 bases, with 21 bases between them. Germline-derived CDR1 and CDR2 are SGHTA and FQGNSA. The CDR3 sequence is 18 residues long. The CDR3 loop reads CASSLGASSGSTAGELFF. The CDR3 DNA sequence: TGTGCCAGCAGCTTAGGGGCGTCGAGTGGGTCCACGGCCGGGGAGCTGTTTTTT.

The chain uses TRBV18 and TRBJ2-1; possible D gene TRBD1, 6 bases. CDR1 and CDR2 (germline): KGHSH, LQKENI. This CDR3 has 18 residues. Trimming pared 0 bases from V and 4 bases from J, leaving 19 bases between. CDR3 DNA sequence: TGTGCCAGCTCACCACCCGGGACATACTTAGTTGAATACAATGAGCAGTTCTTC. The encoded protein is CASSPPGTYLVEYNEQFF.

The V call is TRBV15, the J call TRBJ2-7; perhaps TRBD1 as D (5 bases). The germline V gene has CDR1 LNHNV and CDR2 YYDKDF (reference sequence). V was cut by 3 bases and J by 2 bases, with 11 bases left in between. This CDR3 is 14 amino acids long. This CDR3 reads CATSSPGLTYEQYF. The CDR3 coding sequence is TGTGCCACCAGCAGTCCAGGGTTAACCTACGAGCAGTACTTC.

The gene calls are TRBV6-6 and TRBJ1-1, with 9 bases matching TRBD1. Germline-derived CDR1 and CDR2 are MNHNY and SVGAGI (reference sequence). The CDR3 spans 14 residues. J gave up 3 bases and V 6 bases, and 5 bases lay outside the gene matches. CDR3 in amino acids: CASSNRGQYTEAFF. In DNA, the CDR3 is TGTGCCAGCAGCAACAGGGGGCAGTACACTGAAGCTTTCTTT.

V gene TRBV5-4 combines with J gene TRBJ2-3; tentative D call: TRBD2 (6 bases). V lost 5 bases and J lost 0, with 13 bases in between. There are 15 residues in the CDR3. Germline CDR1 reads SGHNT; CDR2 reads YYREEE (reference sequence). The CDR3 sequence: CASRPISGSTDTQYF. The CDR3 nucleotides are TGTGCCAGCAGACCTATTAGCGGTAGCACAGATACGCAGTATTTT.

V and J are TRBV4-3 and TRBJ2-7; TRBD2 aligns across 7 bases. The V gene's germline CDR1 is LGHNA and CDR2 YSLEER. The CDR3 has 16 amino acids. J gave up 3 bases and V 0 bases, and 8 bases lay outside the gene matches. CDR3 sequence reads: CASSQDDEGRDYEQYF. The CDR3 nucleotides read TGCGCCAGCAGCCAAGATGACGAGGGGAGGGACTACGAGCAGTACTTC.

J is TRBJ2-7 and V is TRBV4-1; possibly TRBD2 for D (6 bases). The CDR3 consists of 22 residues. Germline CDR1 is MGHRA and CDR2 is YSYEKL. Deletions cut 0 bases from V and 1 base from J, with 31 bases between. CDR3 nucleotides: TGCGCCAGCAGCCAAGACGGGAGCCCCAAGGGTACAGGTCCAAATCTATCCTACGAGCAGTACTTC. It specifies CASSQDGSPKGTGPNLSYEQYF.

The chain is built from TRBV15 and TRBJ1-5, with D possibly being TRBD1 (6 bases). V was cut by 6 bases and J by 6 bases, with 21 bases left in between. From germline, CDR1 is LNHNV and CDR2 YYDKDF (reference sequence). The CDR3 is 16 residues long. The CDR3 DNA reads TGTGCCACCAGAGACCCTGGGGCAGGGGAGGGTCAGCCCCAGCATTTT. It is translated as CATRDPGAGEGQPQHF.

The chain joins TRBV4-3 to TRBJ2-7, with D tentatively TRBD2 (5 bases). Germline V gene data show CDR1 as LGHNA and CDR2 as YSLEER. Trimming pared 0 bases from V and 3 bases from J, leaving 12 bases between. The CDR3 runs to 15 residues. CDR3 DNA: TGCGCCAGCAGCCAAGATTCAGAGAGCGGCTACGAGCAGTACTTC. Translation gives CASSQDSESGYEQYF.

Only one count was recorded for this clone. The CDR3 DNA is TGCAGCCCTGTCCGACGATCAGGGGCACGACTCTACAATGAGCAGTTCTTC. This encodes CSPVRRSGARLYNEQFF. The chain recombines TRBV29-1 with TRBJ2-1, with a tentative D call TRBD1 (6 bases). Germline V CDR1 and CDR2: SQVTM, ANQGSEA. Trimming stripped 8 bases from V and 3 bases from J, with 26 bases between. This CDR3 region has 17 residues.

The chain joins TRBV10-1 to TRBJ1-2; D is perhaps TRBD1 (6 bases). The germline V gene encodes CDR1 WNHNN and CDR2 SYGVQD (reference sequence). The germline V and J ends were trimmed by 6 bases and 8 bases, with 16 bases remaining between them. The CDR3 spans 13 residues. As DNA, the CDR3 is TGCGCCAGCAGCCACTCAAGGGGGAACGGCTACACCTTC. Protein product: CASSHSRGNGYTF.

This clone was found a few times. This chain connects TRBV25-1 to TRBJ2-2; D is unresolved. CDR3 length equals 13 residues. The V and J ends lost 3 bases and 3 bases respectively, with 5 bases between them. CDR1 is MGHDK, CDR2 SYGVNS, per germline. The CDR3 nucleotides read TGTGCCAGCAGTGAGCAGGACACCGGGGAGCTGTTTTTT. It codes for CASSEQDTGELFF.